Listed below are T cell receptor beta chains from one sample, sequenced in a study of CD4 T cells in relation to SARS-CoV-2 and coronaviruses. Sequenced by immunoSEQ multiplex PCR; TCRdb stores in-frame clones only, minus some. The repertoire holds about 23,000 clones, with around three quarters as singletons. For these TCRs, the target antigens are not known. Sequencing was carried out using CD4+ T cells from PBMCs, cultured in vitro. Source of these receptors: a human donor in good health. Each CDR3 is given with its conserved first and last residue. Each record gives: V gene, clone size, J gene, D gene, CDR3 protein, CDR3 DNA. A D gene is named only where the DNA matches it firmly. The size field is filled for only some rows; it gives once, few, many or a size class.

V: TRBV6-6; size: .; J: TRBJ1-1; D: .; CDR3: CASSYLQLNTEAFF; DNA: TGTGCCAGCAGTTACCTACAGCTGAACACTGAAGCTTTCTTT
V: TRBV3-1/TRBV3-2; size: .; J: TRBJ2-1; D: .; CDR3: CASSQGWGGPGEQFF; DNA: TGTGCCAGCAGCCAAGGTTGGGGGGGGCCGGGTGAGCAGTTCTTC
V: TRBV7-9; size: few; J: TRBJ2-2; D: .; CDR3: CASSLLLGIGTGELFF; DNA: TGTGCCAGCAGTTTATTGTTGGGGATCGGCACCGGGGAGCTGTTTTTT
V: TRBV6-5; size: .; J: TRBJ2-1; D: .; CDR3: CASTPGTRNEQFF; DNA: TGTGCCAGCACCCCCGGGACACGGAATGAGCAGTTCTTC
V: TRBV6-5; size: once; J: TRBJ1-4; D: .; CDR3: CASSFGASNEKLFF; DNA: TGTGCCAGCAGCTTTGGGGCTTCTAATGAAAAACTGTTTTTT
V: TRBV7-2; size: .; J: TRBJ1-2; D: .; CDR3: CASSLAGAYGYTF; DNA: TGTGCCAGCAGCTTAGCAGGAGCCTATGGCTACACCTTC
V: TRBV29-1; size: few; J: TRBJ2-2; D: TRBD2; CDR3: CSVKTSGTGELFF; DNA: TGCAGCGTCAAGACTAGCGGGACCGGGGAGCTGTTTTTT
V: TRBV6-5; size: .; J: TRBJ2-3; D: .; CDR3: CASSQTQGGSKGQYF; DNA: TGTGCCAGCAGTCAAACCCAGGGGGGGTCCAAGGGCCAGTATTTT
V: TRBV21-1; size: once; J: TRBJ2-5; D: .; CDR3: CASSKDVGEGKETQYF; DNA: TGTGCCAGCAGCAAAGACGTCGGGGAAGGGAAAGAGACCCAGTACTTC
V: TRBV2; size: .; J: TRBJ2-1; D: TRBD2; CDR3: CASSNSIGLAGANEQFF; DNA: TGTGCCAGCAGTAACAGTATCGGACTAGCGGGAGCAAATGAGCAGTTCTTC
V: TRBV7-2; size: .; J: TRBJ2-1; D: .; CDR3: CASSLGLEREQFF; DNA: TGTGCCAGCAGCTTAGGCCTAGAACGAGAGCAGTTCTTC
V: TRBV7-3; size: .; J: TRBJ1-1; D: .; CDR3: CASSLQGNTEAFF; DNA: TGTGCCAGCAGCTTGCAGGGGAACACTGAAGCTTTCTTT
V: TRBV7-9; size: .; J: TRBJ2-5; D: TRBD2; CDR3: CASKISGGFQETQYF; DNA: TGTGCCAGCAAGATTAGCGGGGGTTTCCAAGAGACCCAGTACTTC
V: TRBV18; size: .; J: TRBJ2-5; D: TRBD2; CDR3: CASSPIAGETQYF; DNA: TGTGCCAGCTCACCTATAGCGGGAGAGACCCAGTACTTC
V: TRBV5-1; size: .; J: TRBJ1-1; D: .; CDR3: CASPSRGEDTEAFF; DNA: TGCGCCAGCCCATCGAGGGGGGAGGACACTGAAGCTTTCTTT
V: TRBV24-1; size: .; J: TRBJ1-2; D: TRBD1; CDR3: CATSDSGQGHGYTF; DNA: TGTGCCACCAGTGACTCGGGACAGGGTCATGGCTACACCTTC
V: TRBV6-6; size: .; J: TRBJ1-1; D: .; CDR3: CASSFLVGEAFF; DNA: TGTGCCAGCAGTTTCTTAGTGGGTGAAGCTTTCTTT
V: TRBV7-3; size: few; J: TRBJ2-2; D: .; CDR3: CASSTPLGRNTGELFF; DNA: TGTGCCAGCAGCACCCCCTTGGGAAGGAACACCGGGGAGCTGTTTTTT
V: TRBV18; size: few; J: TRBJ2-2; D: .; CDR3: CASSRDGTGELFF; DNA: TGTGCCAGCTCCAGAGACGGGACCGGGGAGCTGTTTTTT
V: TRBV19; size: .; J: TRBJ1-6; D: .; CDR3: CASSIGAGSYNSPLHF; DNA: TGTGCCAGTAGTATAGGGGCTGGCTCCTATAATTCACCCCTCCACTTT
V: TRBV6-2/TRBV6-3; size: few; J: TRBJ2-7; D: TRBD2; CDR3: CASSYTSGRAYEQYF; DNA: TGTGCCAGCAGTTATACTAGCGGGAGGGCCTACGAGCAGTACTTC
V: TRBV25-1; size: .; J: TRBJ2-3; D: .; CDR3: CASTVAGTDTQYF; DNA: TGTGCCAGCACCGTAGCTGGCACAGATACGCAGTATTTT
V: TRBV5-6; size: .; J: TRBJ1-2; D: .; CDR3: CASSRGGDGYTF; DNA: TGTGCCAGCAGCCGGGGGGGAGATGGCTACACCTTC
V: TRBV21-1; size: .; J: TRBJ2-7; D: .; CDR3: CARPTELSYEQYF; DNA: TGTGCCAGGCCGACAGAACTCTCCTACGAGCAGTACTTC
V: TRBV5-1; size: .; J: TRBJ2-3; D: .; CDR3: CASSIGADTQYF; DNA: TGCGCCAGCAGCATAGGGGCAGATACGCAGTATTTT
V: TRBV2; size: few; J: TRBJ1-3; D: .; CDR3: CASSFRGIISGNTIYF; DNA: TGTGCCAGCAGTTTCCGGGGCATTATCTCTGGAAACACCATATATTTT
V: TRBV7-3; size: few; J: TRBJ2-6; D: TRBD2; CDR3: CASSLGAGAGAISGANVLTF; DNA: TGTGCCAGCAGCTTAGGAGCCGGGGCGGGAGCCATCTCTGGGGCCAACGTCCTGACTTTC
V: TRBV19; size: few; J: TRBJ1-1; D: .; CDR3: CASSEGLRGNTEAFF; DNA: TGTGCCAGTAGTGAGGGTCTCAGAGGGAACACTGAAGCTTTCTTT
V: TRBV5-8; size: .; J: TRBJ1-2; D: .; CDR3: CASSLYQQGGAGYTF; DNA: TGTGCCAGCAGCTTATACCAACAGGGAGGAGCTGGCTACACCTTC
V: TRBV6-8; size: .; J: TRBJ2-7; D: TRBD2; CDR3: CASSLLGSGGPYEQYF; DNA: TGTGCCAGCAGCTTGCTGGGTAGCGGGGGGCCCTACGAGCAGTACTTC
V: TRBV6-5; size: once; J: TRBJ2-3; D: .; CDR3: CASSGQGDTQYF; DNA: TGTGCCAGCAGCGGCCAAGGGGATACGCAGTATTTT
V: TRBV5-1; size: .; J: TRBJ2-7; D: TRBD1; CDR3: CASSSLDRGPPYEQYF; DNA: TGCGCCAGCAGCTCCCTGGACAGGGGGCCTCCATACGAGCAGTACTTC
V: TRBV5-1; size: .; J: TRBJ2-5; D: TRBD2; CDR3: CASSWTPTSGGETQYF; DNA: TGCGCCAGCAGCTGGACCCCTACTAGCGGCGGGGAGACCCAGTACTTC
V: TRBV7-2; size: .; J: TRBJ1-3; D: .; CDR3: CASSLVGGLSGNTIYF; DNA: TGTGCCAGCAGCTTAGTTGGCGGCCTCTCTGGAAACACCATATATTTT
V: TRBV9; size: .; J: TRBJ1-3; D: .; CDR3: CASSQRGLHPSGNTIYF; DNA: TGTGCCAGCAGCCAAAGGGGCCTCCATCCGTCTGGAAACACCATATATTTT
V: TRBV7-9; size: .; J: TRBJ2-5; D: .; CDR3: CASSLAVPQETQYF; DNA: TGTGCCAGCAGCTTAGCGGTTCCTCAAGAGACCCAGTACTTC
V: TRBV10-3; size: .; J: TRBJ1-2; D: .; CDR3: CAISESGGWGGYTF; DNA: TGTGCCATCAGTGAGTCTGGAGGGTGGGGCGGCTACACCTTC
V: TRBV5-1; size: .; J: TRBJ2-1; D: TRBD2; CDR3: CASSETSGTYNEQFF; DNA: TGCGCCAGCAGCGAGACTAGCGGGACTTACAATGAGCAGTTCTTC
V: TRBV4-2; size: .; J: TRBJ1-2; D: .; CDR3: CASSQERRSDGYTF; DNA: TGTGCCAGCAGCCAAGAACGGAGATCTGACGGCTACACCTTC
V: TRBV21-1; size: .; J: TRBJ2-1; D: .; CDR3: CASSKSWDRGLYAYNEQFF; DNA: TGTGCCAGCAGCAAATCATGGGACAGGGGGCTGTACGCCTACAATGAGCAGTTCTTC
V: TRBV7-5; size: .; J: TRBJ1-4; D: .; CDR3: CARSLRGGQGEQKLFF; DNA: TGTGCCAGAAGCTTACGTGGGGGACAGGGGGAGCAAAAACTGTTTTTT
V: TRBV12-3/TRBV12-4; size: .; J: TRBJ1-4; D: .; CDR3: CASRRVGEKLFF; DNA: TGTGCCAGCAGGAGGGTCGGTGAAAAACTGTTTTTT
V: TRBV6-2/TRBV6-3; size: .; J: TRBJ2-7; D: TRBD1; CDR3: CASSHRGREQYF; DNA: TGTGCCAGCAGCCACAGGGGGCGGGAGCAGTACTTC
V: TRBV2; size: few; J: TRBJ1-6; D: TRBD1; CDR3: CASSSQGSSSPLHF; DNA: TGTGCCAGCAGTTCACAGGGGTCAAGTTCACCCCTCCACTTT
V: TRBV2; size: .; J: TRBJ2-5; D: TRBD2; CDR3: CASSGGLAGLKTQYF; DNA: TGTGCCAGCAGTGGAGGGCTAGCGGGTTTAAAGACCCAGTACTTC
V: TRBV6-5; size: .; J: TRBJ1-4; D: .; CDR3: CASSSEGGIREKLFF; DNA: TGTGCCAGCAGTTCCGAGGGGGGGATACGCGAAAAACTGTTTTTT